Below, 9 T cell receptor beta chains from the same sample are listed, as sequenced in a study of CD8+ T cells in alopecia areata. Collected material from alopecia areata patients comprised lesional scalp punch biopsies and peripheral blood. cDNA prepared by RNA extraction and subsequent reverse transcription served as the template for sequencing. Some clones are missing from TCRdb's copy, which holds only in-frame ones; the method was immunoSEQ multiplex PCR. The data contain some 7,500 clones, approximately 71% of them singletons. The input for sequencing was skin, taken at week 0. These receptors all come from a human donor with alopecia areata.

The chain recombines TRBV4-2 with TRBJ2-5; TRBD2 might be the D (6 bases). The CDR3 has 18 residues. The V gene's germline CDR1 is LGHNA and CDR2 YNFKEQ. Deletions cut 1 base from V and 1 base from J, with 19 bases between. The CDR3: CASSQGSALRGTQETQYF. CDR3 nucleotides: TGTGCCAGCAGCCAAGGTTCGGCCCTCCGGGGGACCCAAGAGACCCAGTACTTC.

The V call is TRBV7-6, the J call TRBJ2-3, with TRBD2 matching 8 bases. V trimming: 2 bases; J trimming: 3 bases; junction bases outside the gene matches: 7. Germline V lookup: CDR1 SGHVS, CDR2 FNYEAQ. The CDR3 runs to 16 residues. CDR3 in amino acids: CASSLRPSGGTDTQYF. The CDR3 nucleotides read TGTGCCAGCAGCTTAAGGCCCAGCGGGGGTACAGATACGCAGTATTTT.

The chain links TRBV5-6 to TRBJ2-7; 9 bases line up with TRBD1. CDR1 is SGHDT and CDR2 is YYEEEE in the germline V gene. Germline trimming cut 4 bases from V and 5 bases from J; bases unmatched to any gene: 7. There are 14 residues in the CDR3. The CDR3 here is CASSTTGGSDEQYF. CDR3 bases: TGTGCCAGCAGCACAACAGGGGGCAGTGACGAGCAGTACTTC. Complete variable domain (other parts from reference TRBV5-6 and TRBJ2-7): DAGVTQSPTHLIKTRGQQVTLRCSPKSGHDTVSWYQQALGQGPQFIFQYYEEEERQRGNFPDRFSGHQFPNYSSELNVNALLLGDSALYLCASSTTGGSDEQYFGPGTRLTVT.

The rearrangement joins TRBV7-9 to TRBJ2-3, with TRBD2 as a possible D gene (5 bases). Trimming removed 4 bases at V and 2 bases at J, with 10 bases between. CDR1 is SEHNR, CDR2 FQNEAQ, per germline (reference sequence). CDR3 length equals 14 residues. The CDR3: CASSSRDTTDTQYF. The CDR3 DNA follows: TGTGCCAGCAGCTCACGGGATACCACAGATACGCAGTATTTT.

The chain joins TRBV5-1 to TRBJ2-6, with no clear D. V dropped 4 bases and J dropped 0 bases, with 14 bases sitting between them. The CDR3 covers 17 residues. Germline CDR1 and CDR2: SGHRS and YFSETQ. The CDR3 loop is CASSADGATSGANVLTF. The CDR3, as DNA: TGCGCCAGCAGCGCGGACGGCGCCACCTCTGGGGCCAACGTCCTGACTTTC.

This clone showed up just once. Relative to the germline gene, one junction end is altered; a read error may explain this. This sequence joins TRBV7-3 and TRBJ2-2; D tentatively fits TRBD1 or TRBD2 (5 bases each). CDR3 size: 13 residues. Germline V gene sequence: CDR1 SGHTA, CDR2 FQGTGA. CDR3 bases: TGTGCCAGCAGCTTAATTGGGACCGAGGAGCTGTTTTTT. It codes for CASSLIGTEELFF.

The chain recombines TRBV27 with TRBJ2-5, with D unresolved. Germline-derived CDR1 and CDR2 are MNHEY and SMNVEV (reference sequence). Trimming shortened V by 5 bases and J by 3 bases, and 28 bases separated the two germline ends. The CDR3 is 19 amino acids. CDR3 bases: TGTGCCAGCAGTCCAACAATCGTTGTCCCGACACGGTCGGAAGAGACCCAGTACTTC. Translating gives CASSPTIVVPTRSEETQYF.

This sequence joins TRBV5-6 and TRBJ2-7; 7 bases agree with TRBD1. The CDR3 is 16 residues long. J lost 5 bases, V lost 3 bases, and 14 bases had no gene match. Germline assignment: CDR1 SGHDT and CDR2 YYEEEE. The CDR3 bases are TGTGCCAGCAGCTCACACTCCAGGGGGACGCTTCACGAGCAGTACTTC. As protein: CASSSHSRGTLHEQYF.

The rearrangement joins TRBV30 to TRBJ2-3; D remains unclear. The length of the CDR3 is 15 residues. Germline loops: CDR1 GTSNPN, CDR2 SVGIG (reference sequence). The V and J ends lost 2 bases and 0 bases respectively, with 12 bases between them. As DNA, the CDR3 is TGTGCCTGGAGTCCCAAAGGGTTTAGCACAGATACGCAGTATTTT. Translating gives CAWSPKGFSTDTQYF.